Included here is one TCR beta chain sequence, with context. What antigen it recognizes has not been identified. The sample holds no much larger clone one base away, and base qualities are not on file. The entry originates in a study of vaccination effects on CD4 cells after COVID-19 (dated 2022 in TCRdb). About the study as a whole: Participants received two doses of either the BNT162b2 or the mRNA-1273 mRNA SARS-CoV-2 vaccine. SARS-CoV-2 spike-specific CD4+ TCR repertoires were compared before and after mRNA vaccination in COVID-19 convalescent patients and in infection-naive vaccine recipients. Altogether, around 11 COVID-19 convalescent patients and a handful of SARS-CoV-2-naive healthy vaccine recipients made up the full study. The Oncomine TCR Beta short-read assay on an Illumina iSeq 100 was used to sequence cultures from other donors in the study.

To identify antigen-specific CD4+ T cell clonotypes by their expansion, the ViraFEST assay first stimulated PBMC with viral peptide pools and then applied TCR sequencing. After less than 13 days of culture, CD4+ T cells were isolated with the EasySep CD4+ T cell isolation kit. The absence of prior SARS-CoV-2 infection in healthy vaccine recipients was confirmed by negative nucleocapsid antibodies before and after vaccination. Each well held 1.5 million to 2 million PBMC cultured in IMDM containing around 5% human AB serum, 9.5 to 10 IU/ml IL-2 and gentamicin, along with roughly 10 ug/ml peptides. On days 3 and 7, half of the culture medium was replaced with fresh IL-2-containing medium. Unless otherwise noted, each peptide stimulation condition was cultured in triplicate wells. PBMC were separated from whole blood using Ficoll-Paque Plus gradient centrifugation and were then either cryopreserved at -140C or used fresh. Overlapping peptide pools spanned the spike proteins of SARS-CoV-2 and the common cold coronaviruses HCoV-NL63, HCoV-OC43 and HCoV-229E. Genomic DNA was extracted from cultured CD4+ T cells with the QIAamp micro DNA kit.

Results and caveats for the whole study, not just this receptor: Limitations of the study were the small number of convalescent patients and the absence of early post-infection timepoints. In healthy vaccine recipients, vaccine-induced clones were almost all SARS-CoV-2 mono-reactive, with only 1 of 255 cross-reactive with common cold coronaviruses. Clones induced by infection and clones induced by vaccination both contracted markedly at late timepoints after vaccination, which fits with T cell responses waning over time.

The library was prepared using the immunoSEQ multiplex PCR assay. DNA from the cultured and isolated CD4+ T cells underwent TCR beta CDR3 sequencing. The original methods were these. The analysis removed non-productive TCR sequences, trimmed reads to the CDR3 region, and retained only CDR3s that were 7 or more amino acids long. Antigen-specific clonotypes were identified using the MANAFEST web app by comparison of expansion in peptide wells against reference cultures. For clones to be considered positive, expansion at FDR<0.05 versus reference and all other wells, an odds ratio above 5, and a frequency above 0.1% in two replicate wells were required. A clonotype was defined as cross-reactive if the clonotype was significantly expanded both in SARS-CoV-2 spike wells and in at least one common cold coronavirus spike condition. CDR3 similarity was assessed by Levenshtein distance with the stringdist R package, and unrooted trees were built with ape in R 3.6.1. Entries here come from immuneACCESS through TCRdb and include only in-frame sequences with V and J called. Some clones fail to appear in such tables; in the studies checked, an unresolved V gene covers under half of the shortfall, and the cause of the remainder is unknown. The V and J calls and clone size were taken over from that table, and D and trimming were inferred from the DNA. Here the sample has 35,000 to 50,000 clones; more than 60% occur a single time. About 28% of the sample is in the top ten clones.

The clonotype was recovered from a human donor who received a COVID-19 vaccine. This material consisted of CD4+ T cells from PBMCs cultured with HCoV-OC43 spike peptides, taken before COVID-19 vaccination. This specimen's cell subset or site label, per the study, means: HCoV-OC43 spike overlapping peptide pool stimulation.

The CDR3 amino acid sequence is: CASSGRTSGGEQFF. Read as DNA, the sequence is TGTGCCAGCAGCGGGAGGACTAGCGGGGGGGAGCAGTTCTTC. The sequence links TRBV9 to TRBJ2-1; a stretch of 14 junction bases matches TRBD2. Trimming removed 3 bases from V and 10 bases from J; the gene matches leave 3 bases unexplained. The germline V gene provides CDR1 SGDLS and CDR2 YYNGEE. Measured from the cysteine to the phenylalanine, the CDR3 is 14 residues long. Only the CDR3 region is kept as DNA, spanning 42 bases read in frame from base 1.